This entry lists 8 T cell receptor beta chains sequenced from one sample in a study of T cell responses to AZD1222 COVID-19 vaccine. Sequenced by immunoSEQ multiplex PCR; TCRdb stores in-frame clones only, minus some. The sample yields 65,000 to 85,000 clones, over 75% seen once. The sample in question was peripheral blood, obtained on day 0 of AZD1222 vaccination. These receptors came from an adult in good health.

This chain's CDR3 is CASCKNNKPYEQYV. The CDR3 nucleotides read TGTGCCAGCTGTAAGAATAACAAACCCTACGAGCAGTACGTC. The gene calls are TRBV21-1 and TRBJ2-7; TRBD1 reflects the table's D call only, with no check against the DNA. TRBV21-1 is an annotated pseudogene. This CDR3 has 14 residues.

This rearrangement joins TRBV2 to TRBJ2-2; D ambiguous. In germline, CDR1 is SNHLY, CDR2 FYNNEI. Trimming removed 1 base from V and 5 bases from J, with 8 bases in between. The CDR3 sequence is 14 residues long. CDR3 sequence: CASSEGFWTGELFF. CDR3 DNA sequence: TGTGCCAGCAGTGAAGGGTTTTGGACCGGGGAGCTGTTTTTT.

This clone was counted once. This rearrangement joins TRBV19 to TRBJ1-1, with TRBD1 matching 9 bases. CDR1 and CDR2 from the germline V gene are LNHDA and SQIVND (reference sequence). The CDR3 is 14 amino acids. V lost 4 bases to trimming and J lost 4 bases; unmatched junction nucleotides: 4. The CDR3 region has the DNA TGTGCCAGTAGTACACAGGGGGCGGGCACTGAAGCTTTCTTT. Translated: CASSTQGAGTEAFF.

This clone showed up just a few times. The chain carries TRBV4-2 and TRBJ2-5; D possibly matches TRBD1 or TRBD2 (5 bases each). This CDR3 is 15 amino acids long. The germline CDR1 and CDR2 sequences are LGHNA and YNFKEQ. Trimming removed 3 bases from V and 0 bases from J, with 11 bases in between. The CDR3 spells CASSQRGENQETQYF. In nucleotides, the CDR3 is TGTGCCAGCAGCCAGAGGGGAGAAAACCAAGAGACCCAGTACTTC.

The gene calls are TRBV3-1 (or the pseudogene TRBV3-2) and TRBJ2-3, with 11 nucleotides matching TRBD2. This CDR3 has 18 residues. With 4 bases clipped from V and 6 bases from J, the junction kept 15 bases outside the gene matches. Looked up from germline, CDR1 is LGHDT and CDR2 is YNNKEL (reference sequence). This CDR3 reads CASSPAGYSGRVWDTQYF. The DNA of the CDR3 is TGTGCCAGCAGCCCCGCTGGATATAGCGGGAGGGTGTGGGATACGCAGTATTTT.

This clone has just a few counts. The J gene is TRBJ2-2, the V gene TRBV19; 9 nucleotides line up with TRBD2. V dropped 5 bases and J dropped 4; count of bases not matched to a gene: 5. CDR1 is LNHDA, CDR2 SQIVND, per germline (reference sequence). This CDR3 spans 15 amino acids. In DNA, the CDR3 is TGTGCCAGTAGTTCGCTAGCGGGAACCACCGGGGAGCTGTTTTTT. Its translation is CASSSLAGTTGELFF.

The chain carries TRBV2 and TRBJ2-5; TRBD2 might be the D (6 bases). V lost 6 bases and J lost 5, with 16 bases in between. Germline V lookup: CDR1 SNHLY, CDR2 FYNNEI. This CDR3 contains 14 residues. In DNA, the CDR3 is TGTGCCAGCAGGGACTACGGCCAAGTGGAGACCCAGTACTTC. Translation gives CASRDYGQVETQYF.

The V call is TRBV2, the J call TRBJ2-7, with D unresolved. CDR1 is SNHLY and CDR2 is FYNNEI in the germline V gene. This CDR3 region has 14 residues. Deletions cut 10 bases from V and 0 bases from J, with 16 bases between. CDR3 in DNA: TGTGCCAACCTTCAATCCGAGAGCTCCTACGAGCAGTACGTC. This encodes CANLQSESSYEQYV.